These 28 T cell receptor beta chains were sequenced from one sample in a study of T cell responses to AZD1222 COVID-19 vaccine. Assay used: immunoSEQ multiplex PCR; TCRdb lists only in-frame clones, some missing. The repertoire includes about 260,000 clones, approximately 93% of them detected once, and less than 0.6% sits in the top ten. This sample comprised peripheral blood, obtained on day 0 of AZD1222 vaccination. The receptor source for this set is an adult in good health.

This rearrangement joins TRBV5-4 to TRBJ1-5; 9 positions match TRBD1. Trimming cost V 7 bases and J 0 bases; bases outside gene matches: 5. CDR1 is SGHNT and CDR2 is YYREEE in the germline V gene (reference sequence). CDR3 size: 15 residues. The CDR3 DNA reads TGTGCCAGCTTGACAGGGGGAGATAGCAATCAGCCCCAGCATTTT. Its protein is CASLTGGDSNQPQHF.

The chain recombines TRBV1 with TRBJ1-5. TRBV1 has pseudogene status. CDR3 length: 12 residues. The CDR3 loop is CTSSQRGQPQHF. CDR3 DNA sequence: TGCACCAGCAGCCAACGGGGCCAGCCCCAGCATTTT.

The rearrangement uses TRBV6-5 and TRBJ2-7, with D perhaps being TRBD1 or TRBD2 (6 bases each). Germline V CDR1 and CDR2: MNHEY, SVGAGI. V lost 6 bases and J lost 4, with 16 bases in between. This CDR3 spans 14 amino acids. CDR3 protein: CASSLGGGRYEQYF. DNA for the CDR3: TGTGCCAGCAGCCTGGGTGGGGGGCGTTACGAGCAGTACTTC.

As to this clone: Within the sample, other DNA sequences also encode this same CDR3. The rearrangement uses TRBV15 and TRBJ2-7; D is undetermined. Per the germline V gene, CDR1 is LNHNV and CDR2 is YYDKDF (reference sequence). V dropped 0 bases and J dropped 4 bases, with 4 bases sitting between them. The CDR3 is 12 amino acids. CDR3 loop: CATSRDNYEQYF. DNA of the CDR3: TGTGCCACCAGCAGAGATAATTACGAGCAGTACTTC.

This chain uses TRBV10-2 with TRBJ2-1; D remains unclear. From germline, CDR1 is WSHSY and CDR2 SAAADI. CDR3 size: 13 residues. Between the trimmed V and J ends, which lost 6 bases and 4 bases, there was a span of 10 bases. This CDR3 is CASSPGEYNEQFF. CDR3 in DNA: TGCGCCAGCAGCCCCGGTGAATACAATGAGCAGTTCTTC.

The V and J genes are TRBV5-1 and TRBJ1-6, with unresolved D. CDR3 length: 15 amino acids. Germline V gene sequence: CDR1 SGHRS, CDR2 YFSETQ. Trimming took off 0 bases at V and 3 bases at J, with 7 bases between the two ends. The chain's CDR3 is CASSLGEVYNSPLHF. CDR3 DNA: TGCGCCAGCAGCTTGGGAGAGGTCTATAATTCACCCCTCCACTTT. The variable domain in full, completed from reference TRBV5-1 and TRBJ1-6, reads KAGVTQTPRYLIKTRGQQVTLSCSPISGHRSVSWYQQTPGQGLQFLFEYFSETQRNKGNFPGRFSGRQFSNSRSEMNVSTLELGDSALYLCASSLGEVYNSPLHFGNGTRLTVT.

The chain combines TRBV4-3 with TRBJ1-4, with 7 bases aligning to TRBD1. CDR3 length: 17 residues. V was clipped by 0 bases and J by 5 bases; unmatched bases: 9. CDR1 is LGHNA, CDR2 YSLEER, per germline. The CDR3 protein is CASSQDRAGGRNEKLFF. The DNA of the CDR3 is TGCGCCAGCAGCCAAGATAGGGCAGGGGGTAGAAATGAAAAACTGTTTTTT.

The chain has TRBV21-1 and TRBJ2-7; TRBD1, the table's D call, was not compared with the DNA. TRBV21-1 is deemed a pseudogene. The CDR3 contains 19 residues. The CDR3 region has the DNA TGTGCCAGCAGCACTCCCGCCCGGGACAGGGGGCCCCGCTCCTACGAGCAGTACTTC. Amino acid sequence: CASSTPARDRGPRSYEQYF.

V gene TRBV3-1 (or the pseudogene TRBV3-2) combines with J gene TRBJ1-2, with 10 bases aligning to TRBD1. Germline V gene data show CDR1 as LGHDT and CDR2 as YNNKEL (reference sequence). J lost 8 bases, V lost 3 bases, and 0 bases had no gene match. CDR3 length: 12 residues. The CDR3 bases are TGTGCCAGCAGCCAGACAGGGGGCGGCTACACCTTC. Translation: CASSQTGGGYTF.

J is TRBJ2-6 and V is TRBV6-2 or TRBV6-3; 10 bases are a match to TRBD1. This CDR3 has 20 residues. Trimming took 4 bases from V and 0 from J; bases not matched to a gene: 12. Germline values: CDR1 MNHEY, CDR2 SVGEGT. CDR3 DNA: TGTGCCAGCAGTTTCCCCGGGACAGGGGTCCCTCCCTCTGGGGCCAACGTCCTGACTTTC. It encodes CASSFPGTGVPPSGANVLTF.

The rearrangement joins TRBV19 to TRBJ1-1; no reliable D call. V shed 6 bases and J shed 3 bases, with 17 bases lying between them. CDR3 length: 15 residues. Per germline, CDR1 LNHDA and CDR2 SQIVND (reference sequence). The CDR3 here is CASRNLKRVDTEAFF. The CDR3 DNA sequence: TGTGCCAGTAGAAACCTTAAAAGGGTCGACACTGAAGCTTTCTTT.

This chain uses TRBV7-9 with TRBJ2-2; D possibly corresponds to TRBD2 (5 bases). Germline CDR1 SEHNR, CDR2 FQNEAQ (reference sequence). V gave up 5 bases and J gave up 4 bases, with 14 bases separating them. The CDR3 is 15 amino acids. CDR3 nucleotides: TGTGCCAGCAGCCGAACCCGGGATTTCACCGGGGAGCTGTTTTTT. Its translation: CASSRTRDFTGELFF. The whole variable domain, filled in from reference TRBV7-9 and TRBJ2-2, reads DTGVSQNPRHKITKRGQNVTFRCDPISEHNRLYWYRQTLGQGPEFLTYFQNEAQLEKSRLLSDRFSAERPKGSFSTLEIQRTEQGDSAMYLCASSRTRDFTGELFFGEGSRLTVL.

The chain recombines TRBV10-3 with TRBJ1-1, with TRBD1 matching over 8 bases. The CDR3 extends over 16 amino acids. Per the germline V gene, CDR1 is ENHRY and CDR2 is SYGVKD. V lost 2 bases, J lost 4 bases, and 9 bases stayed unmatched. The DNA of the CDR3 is TGTGCCATCAGTGAGATCCTGACAGGGGATAGCACTGAAGCTTTCTTT. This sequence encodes CAISEILTGDSTEAFF.

CDR3 bases: TGCGCCAGCAGCTTGCAGGGACTAGCGCCCCAAGAGACCCAGTACTTC. Translating gives CASSLQGLAPQETQYF. The chain has TRBV5-1 and TRBJ2-5; 10 positions agree with TRBD2. Germline values: CDR1 SGHRS, CDR2 YFSETQ. The CDR3 covers 16 residues. J lost 1 base, V lost 1 base, and 4 bases had no gene match.

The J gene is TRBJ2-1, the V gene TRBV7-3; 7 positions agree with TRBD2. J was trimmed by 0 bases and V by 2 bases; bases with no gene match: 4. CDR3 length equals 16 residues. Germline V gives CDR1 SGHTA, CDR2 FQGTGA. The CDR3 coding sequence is TGTGCCAGCAGCTTACCCGGGGGGAGCTCCTACAATGAGCAGTTCTTC. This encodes CASSLPGGSSYNEQFF.

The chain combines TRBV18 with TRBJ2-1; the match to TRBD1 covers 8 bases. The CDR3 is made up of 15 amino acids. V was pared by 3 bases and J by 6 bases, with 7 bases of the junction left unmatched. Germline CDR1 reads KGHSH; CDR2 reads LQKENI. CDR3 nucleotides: TGTGCCAGCTCACCTCAGGGGGCGCCCCTCAATGAGCAGTTCTTC. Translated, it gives CASSPQGAPLNEQFF.

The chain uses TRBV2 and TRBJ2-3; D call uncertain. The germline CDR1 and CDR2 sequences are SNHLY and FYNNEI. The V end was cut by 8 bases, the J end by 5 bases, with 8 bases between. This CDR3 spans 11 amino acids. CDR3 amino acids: CASLVGDTQYF. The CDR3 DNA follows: TGTGCCAGCCTCGTGGGAGATACGCAGTATTTT. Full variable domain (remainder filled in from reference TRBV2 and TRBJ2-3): EPEVTQTPSHQVTQMGQEVILRCVPISNHLYFYWYRQILGQKVEFLVSFYNNEISEKSEIFDDQFSVERPDGSNFTLKIRSTKLEDSAMYFCASLVGDTQYFGPGTRLTVL.

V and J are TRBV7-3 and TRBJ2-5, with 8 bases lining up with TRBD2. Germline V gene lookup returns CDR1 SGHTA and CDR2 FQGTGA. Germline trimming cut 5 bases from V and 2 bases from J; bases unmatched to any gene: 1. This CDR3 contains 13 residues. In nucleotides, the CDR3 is TGTGCCAGCAGCCCGGGGGGGCAAGAGACCCAGTACTTC. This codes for CASSPGGQETQYF.

The CDR3 loop is CASKFGYLGRKPQHF. Written as DNA, the CDR3 is TGTGCCAGCAAATTTGGGTATCTGGGGCGAAAGCCCCAGCATTTT. The chain employs TRBV28 and TRBJ1-5, with D perhaps matching TRBD1 (5 bases). The CDR3 is made up of 15 amino acids. V was pared by 7 bases and J by 8 bases, with 21 bases between. Germline CDR1 and CDR2: MDHEN and SYDVKM.

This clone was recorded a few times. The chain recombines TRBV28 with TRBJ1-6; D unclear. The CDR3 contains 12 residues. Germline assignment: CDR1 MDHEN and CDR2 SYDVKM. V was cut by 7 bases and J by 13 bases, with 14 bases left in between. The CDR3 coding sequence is TGTGCCAGCACCCTACCCCGGGGTCCCCTCCACTTT. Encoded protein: CASTLPRGPLHF.

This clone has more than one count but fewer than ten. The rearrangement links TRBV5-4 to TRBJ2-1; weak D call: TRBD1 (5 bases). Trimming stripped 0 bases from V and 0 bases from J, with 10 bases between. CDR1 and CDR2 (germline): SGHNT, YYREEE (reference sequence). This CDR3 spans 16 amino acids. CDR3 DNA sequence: TGTGCCAGCAGCTTGGATGGGGCAGCCTCCTACAATGAGCAGTTCTTC. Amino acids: CASSLDGAASYNEQFF.

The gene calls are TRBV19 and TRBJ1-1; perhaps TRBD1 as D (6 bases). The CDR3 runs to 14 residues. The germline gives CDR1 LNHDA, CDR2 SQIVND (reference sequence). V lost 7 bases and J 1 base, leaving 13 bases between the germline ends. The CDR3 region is CASTGSRGNTEAFF. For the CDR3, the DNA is TGTGCCAGTACGGGAAGCAGGGGGAACACTGAAGCTTTCTTT. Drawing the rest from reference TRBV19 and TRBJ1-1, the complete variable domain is DGGITQSPKYLFRKEGQNVTLSCEQNLNHDAMYWYRQDPGQGLRLIYYSQIVNDFQKGDIAEGYSVSREKKESFPLTVTSAQKNPTAFYLCASTGSRGNTEAFFGQGTRLTVV.

CDR3 coding DNA: TGTGCCAGCTCCCGGGGACAGCTCTTAGCTAACTATGGCTACACCTTC. It specifies CASSRGQLLANYGYTF. V usage is TRBV18 and J usage is TRBJ1-2, with TRBD1 matching 7 bases. Germline CDR1 KGHSH, CDR2 LQKENI. The CDR3 covers 16 residues. After removal of 6 bases from V and 0 bases from J, the junction contained 10 bases not matched to a gene.

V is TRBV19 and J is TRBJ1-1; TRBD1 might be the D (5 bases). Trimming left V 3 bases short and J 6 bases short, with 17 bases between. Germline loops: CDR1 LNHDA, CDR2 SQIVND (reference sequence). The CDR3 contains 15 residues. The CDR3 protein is CASSISGKGVAEAFF. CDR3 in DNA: TGTGCCAGTAGTATTTCGGGGAAAGGGGTGGCTGAAGCTTTCTTT.

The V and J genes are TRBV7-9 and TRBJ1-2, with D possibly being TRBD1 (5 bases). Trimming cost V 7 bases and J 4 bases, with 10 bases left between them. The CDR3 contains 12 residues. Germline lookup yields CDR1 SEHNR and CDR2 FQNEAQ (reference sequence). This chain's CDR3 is CASTRGGYGYTF. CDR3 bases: TGTGCCAGCACCCGGGGGGGCTATGGCTACACCTTC.

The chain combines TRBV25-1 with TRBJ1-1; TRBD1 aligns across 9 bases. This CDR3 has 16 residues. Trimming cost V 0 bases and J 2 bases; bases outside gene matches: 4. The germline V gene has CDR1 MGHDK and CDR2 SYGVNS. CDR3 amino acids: CASSEYTGGPNTEAFF. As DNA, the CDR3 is TGTGCCAGCAGTGAATATACAGGGGGCCCCAACACTGAAGCTTTCTTT.

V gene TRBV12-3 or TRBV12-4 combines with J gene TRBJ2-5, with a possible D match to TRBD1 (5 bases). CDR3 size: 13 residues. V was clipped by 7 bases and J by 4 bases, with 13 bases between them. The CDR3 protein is CASNIGDLETQYF. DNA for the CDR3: TGTGCCAGCAATATAGGGGATCTAGAGACCCAGTACTTC.

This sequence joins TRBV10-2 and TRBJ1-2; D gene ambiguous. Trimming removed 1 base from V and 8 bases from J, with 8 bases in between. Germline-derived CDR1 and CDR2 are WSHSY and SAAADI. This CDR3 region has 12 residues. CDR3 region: CASSEFGEGYTF. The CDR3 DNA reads TGCGCCAGCAGTGAGTTCGGGGAAGGCTACACCTTC.